This passage covers 13 T cell receptor beta chains from one sample sequenced in a study of cytotoxic CD8 clonotypes in ibrutinib-treated CLL. Repertoires were generated with immunoSEQ multiplex PCR, while TCRdb's copy carries only in-frame clones and drops some. Among about 140,000 clones listed, around 84% were seen once. The material was PBMCs, obtained after 36 months of ibrutinib treatment. The receptors were sampled from a human donor with chronic lymphocytic leukemia.

The chain has TRBV29-1 and TRBJ2-3; D uncertain. V was trimmed by 5 bases and J by 1 base, leaving 16 bases between them. From germline, CDR1 is SQVTM and CDR2 ANQGSEA. The CDR3 loop spans 15 amino acids. The CDR3 DNA reads as TGCAGCGTTCAGCGTCCTACGGACCGCACAGATACGCAGTATTTT. It specifies CSVQRPTDRTDTQYF.

V usage is TRBV5-4 and J usage is TRBJ2-5; D not resolved. Trimming cost V 4 bases and J 2 bases, with 9 bases left between them. The CDR3 runs 13 residues. Germline V lookup: CDR1 SGHNT, CDR2 YYREEE (reference sequence). The chain's CDR3 is CASSVWKQETQYF. CDR3 nucleotide sequence: TGTGCCAGCAGCGTGTGGAAGCAAGAGACCCAGTACTTC.

The rearrangement joins TRBV9 to TRBJ1-6; TRBD1 is a possible D gene (5 bases). Trimming stripped 4 bases from V and 6 bases from J, with 14 bases between. There are 15 residues in the CDR3. Germline assignment: CDR1 SGDLS and CDR2 YYNGEE. The CDR3 nucleotides read TGTGCCAGCAGCCTTGGGGACTCCCCTAATTCACCCCTCCACTTT. It specifies CASSLGDSPNSPLHF.

This chain connects TRBV6-5 to TRBJ2-1; D is unresolved. Germline V CDR1 and CDR2: MNHEY, SVGAGI. The CDR3 consists of 15 residues. V lost 1 base and J 5 bases, leaving 12 bases between the germline ends. The CDR3 coding sequence is TGTGCCAGCAGTTACTGGACCCAAGGACACAATGAGCAGTTCTTC. Translated, it gives CASSYWTQGHNEQFF.

The chain employs TRBV5-8 and TRBJ1-2, with TRBD1 as a possible D gene (6 bases). The germline V gene encodes CDR1 SGHTS and CDR2 YDEGEE. V lost 0 bases to trimming and J lost 6 bases, with 12 bases between them. This CDR3 region has 14 residues. The DNA of the CDR3 is TGTGCCAGCAGCTTGGGATGGGGGCGCCATGGCTACACCTTC. It codes for CASSLGWGRHGYTF.

V gene TRBV7-9 combines with J gene TRBJ1-1, with D unresolved. Germline V lookup: CDR1 SEHNR, CDR2 FQNEAQ (reference sequence). The CDR3 is 15 amino acids. V shed 1 base and J shed 1 base, with 10 bases lying between them. CDR3 sequence (DNA): TGTGCCAGCAGCTTAGGATTTTACGGGAACACTGAAGCTTTCTTT. The encoded protein is CASSLGFYGNTEAFF.

The chain joins TRBV6-1 to TRBJ2-7; the match to TRBD2 covers 8 bases. Per the germline V gene, CDR1 is MNHNS and CDR2 is SASEGT. The V gene end was trimmed by 7 bases and the J gene end by 2 bases; junction bases not matched to a gene: 7. This CDR3 comprises 14 residues. As DNA, the CDR3 is TGTGCCAGCACCTATTCAGCGGGGGCCTACGAGCAGTACTTC. This gives the protein CASTYSAGAYEQYF.

The V and J genes are TRBV7-9 and TRBJ2-2; possibly TRBD2 for D (6 bases). V shed 4 bases and J shed 4 bases, with 16 bases lying between them. The length of the CDR3 is 16 residues. Looked up from germline, CDR1 is SEHNR and CDR2 is FQNEAQ (reference sequence). The chain's CDR3 is CASSSSTGDGTGELFF. Written as DNA, the CDR3 is TGTGCCAGCAGCTCCTCTACGGGGGACGGCACCGGGGAGCTGTTTTTT.

V usage is TRBV6-4 and J usage is TRBJ1-2; weak D call: TRBD1 (6 bases). From germline, CDR1 is MRHNA and CDR2 SNTAGT. Trimming left V 3 bases short and J 4 bases short, with 18 bases between. The CDR3 is 16 residues long. CDR3 nucleotides: TGTGCCAGCAGTGAGTTTCCGAGGACAGCACCCTATGGCTACACCTTC. This gives the protein CASSEFPRTAPYGYTF.

The V and J genes are TRBV11-2 and TRBJ2-1, with TRBD1 matching 11 bases. CDR1 is SGHAT, CDR2 FQNNGV, per germline. The length of the CDR3 is 17 residues. V lost 4 bases, J lost 8 bases, and 13 bases stayed unmatched. CDR3 coding DNA: TGTGCCAGCAGCTCAATACTAGGACAGGGGGCTAGGGATGAGCAGTTCTTC. Its translation is CASSSILGQGARDEQFF.

The chain employs TRBV7-2 and TRBJ1-5; the D gene is possibly TRBD1 (5 bases). The germline CDR1 and CDR2 sequences are SGHTA and FQGNSA. The CDR3 runs to 13 residues. Trimming removed 3 bases from V and 2 bases from J, with 5 bases in between. The CDR3: CASSFRGNQPQHF. CDR3 nucleotides: TGTGCCAGCAGCTTCAGGGGCAATCAGCCCCAGCATTTT.

The chain joins TRBV2 to TRBJ2-7, with D perhaps matching TRBD2 (5 bases). The CDR3 totals 14 residues. Deletions cut 4 bases from V and 0 bases from J, with 10 bases between. CDR1 and CDR2 (germline): SNHLY, FYNNEI. The DNA for the CDR3 is TGTGCCAGCAGTGTAAGCGGCCCCTCCTACGAGCAGTACTTC. Encoded protein: CASSVSGPSYEQYF.

The CDR3 bases are TGCGCCAGCAGCCCACCGGGACTAGCGGGGGCGAGCACAGATACGCAGTATTTT. Its translation is CASSPPGLAGASTDTQYF. The chain has TRBV5-1 and TRBJ2-3; the match to TRBD2 covers 14 bases. Looked up from germline, CDR1 is SGHRS and CDR2 is YFSETQ. The junction had 7 bases not matched to a gene; V was cut back by 4 bases and J by 0 bases. The CDR3 spans 18 residues.